What follows are 32 T cell receptor beta chains derived from one specimen sequenced in a study of response to subunit inactivated influenza vaccine. TCRdb re-analysed the RT-PCR reads in MiXCR, keeping a single row per CDR3 protein. Altogether just under 550,000 distinct CDR3 sequences are present, roughly a quarter being singletons, with the ten largest covering 2.5% to 3.5%. This sample was also put to use in a study of T cells expressing NK-cell markers. Turning to that study: With UMIs, 5'RACE template switching was used to make TCR beta cDNA.

Material: CD4+ T cells sorted from PBMCs, obtained about 13 days after vaccination. The receptors shown here come from a man between 45 and 60 years old who received an inactivated influenza vaccine.

This clonotype appeared a few times. V usage is TRBV7-9 and J usage is TRBJ2-2; TRBD1 agrees at 7 bases. Unmatched junction bases numbered 4, after V lost 6 bases and J lost 6 bases. Germline assignment: CDR1 SEHNR and CDR2 FQNEAQ (reference sequence). The CDR3 sequence is 13 residues long. The CDR3 bases are TGTGCCAGCAGAGTCGACAGGGCCGGGGAGCTGTTTTTT. As protein: CASRVDRAGELFF.

In this sample, this clonotype turned up many times. The genes are TRBV6-1 and TRBJ2-6; no clear D. The CDR3 has 14 residues. Per the germline V gene, CDR1 is MNHNS and CDR2 is SASEGT. V was trimmed by 7 bases and J by 0 bases, leaving 7 bases between them. CDR3 bases: TGTGCCAGCACCCCGGTCTCTGGGGCCAACGTCCTGACTTTC. Amino acid sequence: CASTPVSGANVLTF.

The J gene is TRBJ2-3, the V gene TRBV5-1; possible D gene TRBD2, 5 bases. This CDR3 region has 14 residues. The V and J ends lost 6 bases and 5 bases respectively, with 16 bases between them. The germline gives CDR1 SGHRS, CDR2 YFSETQ. The DNA for the CDR3 is TGCGCCAGCACGCCAGCGGTCCTAGGAGATACGCAGTATTTT. This encodes CASTPAVLGDTQYF.

This clonotype has a handful of counts. This chain joins TRBV20-1 and TRBJ2-1, with D possibly matching TRBD2 (6 bases). The V end was cut by 1 base, the J end by 1 base, with 17 bases between. This CDR3 is built from 17 residues. CDR1 is DFQATT and CDR2 is SNEGSKA in the germline V gene (reference sequence). CDR3 coding DNA: TGCAGTGCTAGAGTTGGAGGGACCCTCACATCCTACAATGAGCAGTTCTTC. Protein product: CSARVGGTLTSYNEQFF.

This clonotype showed up just a few times. The chain carries TRBV5-1 and TRBJ1-1; 9 nucleotides line up with TRBD1. CDR3 length: 15 residues. Per the germline V gene, CDR1 is SGHRS and CDR2 is YFSETQ. Trimming cost V 4 bases and J 0 bases; bases outside gene matches: 4. This chain's CDR3 is CASSAGQGLNTEAFF. CDR3 bases: TGCGCCAGCAGCGCGGGACAGGGACTGAACACTGAAGCTTTCTTT. Supplemented by reference TRBV5-1 and TRBJ1-1, the full variable domain reads KAGVTQTPRYLIKTRGQQVTLSCSPISGHRSVSWYQQTPGQGLQFLFEYFSETQRNKGNFPGRFSGRQFSNSRSEMNVSTLELGDSALYLCASSAGQGLNTEAFFGQGTRLTVV.

The V call is TRBV11-2, the J call TRBJ1-1, with D perhaps TRBD1 (5 bases). Looked up from germline, CDR1 is SGHAT and CDR2 is FQNNGV. The V end was cut by 5 bases, the J end by 5 bases, with 12 bases between. CDR3 length equals 13 residues. This CDR3 is CASSPRGVTEAFF. The CDR3 nucleotides are TGTGCCAGCAGCCCACGGGGGGTTACTGAAGCTTTCTTT. The whole variable domain, remainder taken from reference TRBV11-2 and TRBJ1-1, is EAGVAQSPRYKIIEKRQSVAFWCNPISGHATLYWYQQILGQGPKLLIQFQNNGVVDDSQLPKDRFSAERLKGVDSTLKIQPAKLEDSAVYLCASSPRGVTEAFFGQGTRLTVV.

CDR3 amino acids: CASSLARTMATGRNEQFF. The CDR3, as DNA: TGTGCCAGCAGCTTAGCGCGCACCATGGCCACCGGACGCAATGAGCAGTTCTTC. This chain uses TRBV7-2 with TRBJ2-1, with no clear D. The CDR3 has 18 residues. In germline, CDR1 is SGHTA, CDR2 FQGNSA. With 0 bases removed from V and 6 bases from J, the gap between germline ends came to 21 bases.

In its sample, this clonotype was seen a few times. This chain joins TRBV14 and TRBJ2-1, with D possibly being TRBD1 (6 bases). The CDR3 is 14 amino acids. V dropped 1 base and J dropped 15 bases, with 19 bases sitting between them. CDR1 and CDR2 (germline): SGHDN, FVKESK. CDR3 region: CASSQVSGGQRRFF. The CDR3 coding sequence is TGTGCCAGCAGCCAAGTAAGTGGAGGACAGCGGAGGTTCTTC.

The rearrangement links TRBV5-1 to TRBJ1-4; 9 nucleotides match TRBD1. The ends lost 3 bases at V and 5 bases at J; junction bases unmatched: 8. Germline V gives CDR1 SGHRS, CDR2 YFSETQ. There are 16 residues in the CDR3. The CDR3 coding sequence is TGCGCCAGCAGCTCGCCGGGGACAGGGACCAATGAAAAACTGTTTTTT. It yields the protein CASSSPGTGTNEKLFF.

This chain connects TRBV6-1 to TRBJ2-5; 9 nucleotides match TRBD2. From germline, CDR1 is MNHNS and CDR2 SASEGT. The CDR3 totals 17 residues. Losses at the gene ends were 5 bases for V and 5 bases for J; bases not matched to a gene: 15. In DNA form, the CDR3 reads TGTGCCAGCAGTCTTCTTTTCGGCGGGGGGGCCGTGGAGACCCAGTACTTC. This encodes CASSLLFGGGAVETQYF.

The rearrangement joins TRBV4-1 to TRBJ1-6; D remains unclear. V was clipped by 0 bases and J by 10 bases, with 4 bases between them. From germline, CDR1 is MGHRA and CDR2 YSYEKL. The length of the CDR3 is 12 residues. This CDR3 is CASSQERSPLHF. The CDR3 DNA reads as TGCGCCAGCAGCCAAGAGAGGTCACCCCTCCACTTT.

In this sample, this clonotype turned up a few times. The gene calls are TRBV12-3 or TRBV12-4 and TRBJ2-2, with D perhaps given as TRBD1 or TRBD2 (5 bases each). The germline V and J ends were trimmed by 7 bases and 5 bases, with 20 bases remaining between them. CDR3 length equals 16 residues. CDR3 amino acids: CASTRGDGIETGELFF. The CDR3 nucleotides read TGTGCCAGCACCCGAGGGGACGGGATCGAGACCGGGGAGCTGTTTTTT.

This clonotype was recorded a few times. V is TRBV11-2 and J is TRBJ2-1; no reliable D call. The germline gives CDR1 SGHAT, CDR2 FQNNGV. This CDR3 is built from 12 residues. V dropped 5 bases and J dropped 5 bases, with 7 bases sitting between them. The CDR3 coding sequence is TGTGCCAGCAGCCCCCGCAACAATGAGCAGTTCTTC. It is translated as CASSPRNNEQFF.

This clonotype has only a few counts. The rearrangement joins TRBV7-9 to TRBJ1-4; possibly TRBD1 for D (5 bases). The germline V gene encodes CDR1 SEHNR and CDR2 FQNEAQ (reference sequence). The V end lost 5 bases, the J end lost 8 bases, and 12 bases lay between the germline ends. CDR3 length: 13 amino acids. The CDR3 is CASSPSGTEKLFF. The CDR3 region has the DNA TGTGCCAGCAGCCCGTCTGGGACCGAAAAACTGTTTTTT.

This clonotype was seen a handful of times. The CDR3 spells CSVALAGARTYNEQFF. The CDR3 DNA reads as TGCAGCGTTGCACTAGCGGGGGCCAGAACCTACAATGAGCAGTTCTTC. V usage is TRBV29-1 and J usage is TRBJ2-1; 11 bases align to TRBD2. V dropped 4 bases and J dropped 2; count of bases not matched to a gene: 7. The CDR3 totals 16 residues. Per the germline V gene, CDR1 is SQVTM and CDR2 is ANQGSEA.

The chain employs TRBV9 and TRBJ2-5; TRBD2 agrees at 8 bases. The V and J ends lost 0 bases and 4 bases, in that order; junction bases with no gene match: 11. Germline CDR1 reads SGDLS; CDR2 reads YYNGEE. CDR3 length: 17 amino acids. The CDR3 DNA is TGTGCCAGCAGCGTAGACCCCCTAGCGGGCGGAGGAGAGACCCAGTACTTC. Its protein is CASSVDPLAGGGETQYF.

The J gene is TRBJ2-3, the V gene TRBV6-2 or TRBV6-3; weak D call: TRBD1 (6 bases). Trimming removed 5 bases from V and 2 bases from J, with 17 bases in between. Germline V lookup: CDR1 MNHEY, CDR2 SVGEGT. CDR3 length: 16 residues. The CDR3 DNA reads as TGTGCCAGCAGTACTCCGAACAGGGATCCCACAGATACGCAGTATTTT. It is translated as CASSTPNRDPTDTQYF.

This clonotype was counted a few times. This sequence joins TRBV18 and TRBJ1-1; unclear D gene. Germline loops: CDR1 KGHSH, CDR2 LQKENI. The CDR3 length is 13 residues. V was clipped by 2 bases and J by 4 bases, with 8 bases between them. Written as DNA, the CDR3 is TGTGCCAGCTCACCAGAGGGAACCACTGAAGCTTTCTTT. Translating gives CASSPEGTTEAFF.

The chain uses TRBV12-3 or TRBV12-4 and TRBJ1-1, with D unclear. CDR3 size: 13 residues. Trimming removed 1 base at V and 4 bases at J, with 7 bases between. DNA for the CDR3: TGTGCCAGCAGTTTAGGTCCTGGCACTGAAGCTTTCTTT. As protein: CASSLGPGTEAFF.

V usage is TRBV12-3 or TRBV12-4 and J usage is TRBJ1-5; possibly TRBD1 for D (6 bases). Trimming pared 7 bases from V and 7 bases from J, leaving 11 bases between. The CDR3 runs to 12 residues. The CDR3 nucleotides read TGTGCCAGCACCCAGGGGTTCCAGCCCCAGCATTTT. It specifies CASTQGFQPQHF.

This chain links TRBV12-3 or TRBV12-4 with TRBJ2-7; a weak D match, TRBD1 (5 bases). The germline V and J ends were trimmed by 5 bases and 0 bases, with 11 bases remaining between them. The CDR3 length is 14 residues. CDR3 in DNA: TGTGCCAGCAGTCCCCAGGGATCCTCCTACGAGCAGTACTTC. Translation gives CASSPQGSSYEQYF.

This clonotype was counted only a few times. The chain carries TRBV12-3 or TRBV12-4 and TRBJ1-2, with D unresolved. V was trimmed by 3 bases and J by 4 bases, leaving 9 bases between them. The CDR3 contains 13 residues. The CDR3 sequence is CASSFEGFYGYTF. The DNA of the CDR3 is TGTGCCAGCAGTTTCGAGGGATTCTATGGCTACACCTTC.

This clonotype was seen at least ten times. This chain connects TRBV12-3 or TRBV12-4 to TRBJ2-7; 7 bases match TRBD1. This CDR3 region has 15 residues. J lost 0 bases, V lost 4 bases, and 6 bases had no gene match. The CDR3 DNA reads TGTGCCAGCAGTTCCCGACAGGGTGGCTCCTACGAGCAGTACTTC. It translates to CASSSRQGGSYEQYF.

This clonotype was seen only a few times. Here the CDR3 reads CASSLKNPPGELFF. In nucleotides, the CDR3 is TGTGCCAGCAGTTTAAAGAACCCCCCCGGGGAGCTGTTTTTT. This sequence joins TRBV12-3 or TRBV12-4 and TRBJ2-2, with D unclear. This CDR3 spans 14 amino acids. Trimming removed 2 bases from V and 6 bases from J, with 10 bases in between.

This clonotype was seen a few times. This sequence joins TRBV20-1 and TRBJ1-1; D remains unclear. Germline V gene data show CDR1 as DFQATT and CDR2 as SNEGSKA (reference sequence). This CDR3 has 11 residues. The V end was cut by 4 bases, the J end by 1 base, with 4 bases between. DNA of the CDR3: TGCAGTGCTAAGGGGAACACTGAAGCTTTCTTT. It is translated as CSAKGNTEAFF.

There are a few counts of this clonotype. The chain employs TRBV7-2 and TRBJ1-2; 9 bases map to TRBD1. Germline V lookup: CDR1 SGHTA, CDR2 FQGNSA. The CDR3 contains 14 residues. Losses at the gene ends were 5 bases for V and 6 bases for J; bases not matched to a gene: 7. The CDR3 sequence: CASSEGQGRDGYTF. CDR3 nucleotide sequence: TGTGCCAGCAGCGAGGGACAGGGACGAGATGGCTACACCTTC.

The rearrangement uses TRBV10-3 and TRBJ2-7, with TRBD1 identical over 9 bases. The V and J ends lost 8 bases and 6 bases, in that order; junction bases with no gene match: 11. There are 14 residues in the CDR3. CDR1 is ENHRY, CDR2 SYGVKD, per germline. The CDR3 nucleotides are TGTGCCATCTGTCCCGGGACAGGGTCCCTCGAGCAGTACTTC. Translated: CAICPGTGSLEQYF.

The table lists this clonotype with a few counts. The chain has TRBV29-1 and TRBJ2-3; TRBD2 matches 7 bases. The junction had 4 bases not matched to a gene; V was cut back by 3 bases and J by 1 base. Germline loops: CDR1 SQVTM, CDR2 ANQGSEA. The CDR3 has 14 amino acids. The DNA for the CDR3 is TGCAGCGTTGATCCCCTAGCGGGCACAGATACGCAGTATTTT. Protein sequence: CSVDPLAGTDTQYF.

This clonotype has just a few counts. This sequence joins TRBV20-1 and TRBJ2-1; 9 bases fit TRBD1. V lost 3 bases, J lost 5 bases, and 5 bases stayed unmatched. The CDR3 has 14 amino acids. The germline V gene has CDR1 DFQATT and CDR2 SNEGSKA (reference sequence). CDR3 in amino acids: CSASSGQGNNEQFF. The DNA of the CDR3 is TGCAGTGCTAGTTCGGGACAGGGAAACAATGAGCAGTTCTTC.

A few counts support this clonotype. This sequence joins TRBV30 and TRBJ2-7; no clear D gene. The CDR3 contains 12 residues. V lost 0 bases to trimming and J lost 4 bases, with 7 bases between them. The germline V gene encodes CDR1 GTSNPN and CDR2 SVGIG (reference sequence). CDR3 nucleotides: TGTGCCTGGAGTGTCTCGGTTTACGAGCAGTACTTC. Translation: CAWSVSVYEQYF. Full variable domain (missing parts from reference TRBV30 and TRBJ2-7): SQTIHQWPATLVQPVGSPLSLECTVEGTSNPNLYWYRQAAGRGLQLLFYSVGIGQISSEVPQNLSASRPQDRQFILSSKKLLLSDSGFYLCAWSVSVYEQYFGPGTRLTVT.

The V and J genes are TRBV5-6 and TRBJ2-5; 8 bases match TRBD1. This CDR3 region has 15 residues. Germline-derived CDR1 and CDR2 are SGHDT and YYEEEE. The V segment lost 3 bases and the J segment 7 bases; nucleotides outside the gene matches: 11. The CDR3 spells CASSSPTGAKGTQYF. The CDR3 bases are TGTGCCAGCAGCTCGCCGACAGGGGCAAAGGGGACCCAGTACTTC.

The chain couples TRBV20-1 to TRBJ2-3; D unclear. The CDR3 spans 13 residues. V shed 3 bases and J shed 6 bases, with 13 bases lying between them. Germline V gives CDR1 DFQATT, CDR2 SNEGSKA (reference sequence). DNA for the CDR3: TGCAGTGCTAGGGAACGAACACGGGATACGCAGTATTTT. This gives the protein CSARERTRDTQYF.